What follows are 8 T cell receptor beta chains derived from one specimen sequenced in a study of CD8+ T cells in alopecia areata. Cutaneous lymph nodes were pooled and cells sorted by CD4, CD8alpha, NKG2D, NKG2ACE and more. Investigators isolated RNA and reverse transcribed it into cDNA to act as the sequencing template. Here immunoSEQ multiplex PCR was the method, and the copy in TCRdb shows in-frame clones only, minus some. The sample presents approximately 300,000 clones, none singletons. The material sequenced was CD4+ T cells sorted from a lymph node. All receptors come from a C3H/HeJ mouse with alopecia areata. The strain's MHC type: H2-k.

A few counts support this clone. The gene names here belong to mouse. The read gets to within 4 residues of the CDR3 end, and the germline J gene fills in the rest. The chain is built from TRBV1 and TRBJ2-3; possible D gene TRBD2, 6 bases. There are 14 residues in the CDR3. V was pared by 4 bases and J by 1 base, with 9 bases between. The germline gives CDR1 NSQYPW, CDR2 LRSPGD (reference sequence). This CDR3 reads CTCSGLVGAETLYF. Partial CDR3 DNA: TGCACCTGCAGTGGACTGGTCGGTGCAGAA.

Turning to this clone: Germline and genes here are mouse. The sample has other DNA sequences that encode this CDR3 too. CDR3 sequence: CASRDRGGNSDYTF. The CDR3 DNA, read in part, is TGTGCCAGCAGGGACAGGGGGGGAAACTCC. The chain uses TRBV13-1 and TRBJ1-2; the match to TRBD1 covers 10 bases. The CDR3 is cut off 4 residues early in the read; its end comes from the germline J gene. Germline V gene lookup returns CDR1 NSHNY and CDR2 SYGAGN. This CDR3 has 14 residues. Losses at the gene ends were 5 bases for V and 1 base for J; bases not matched to a gene: 2.

This clone was counted only a few times. The genes and germline here are from mouse. The read is 4 residues too short to cover the CDR3 end, so that end is filled in from the germline J gene. This sample includes further DNA sequences coding for the same CDR3. This chain joins TRBV5 and TRBJ2-3, with D possibly TRBD1 on 7 matching bases. Trimming cost V 0 bases and J 1 base, with 11 bases left between them. The CDR3 has 16 amino acids. Germline V gene lookup returns CDR1 LGHNA and CDR2 YNLKQL (reference sequence). CDR3 sequence reads: CASSQEGGRGAETLYF. The part of the CDR3 DNA that was read is TGTGCCAGCAGCCAAGAAGGGGGCAGGGGTGCAGAA.

On this clone itself: Genes and germline come from the mouse. Sequencing ends 4 residues short of the CDR3 end; the germline J gene provides the rest. The chain carries TRBV17 and TRBJ1-1, with D possibly TRBD1 on 6 matching bases. CDR3 size: 14 residues. Per germline, CDR1 MNHDT and CDR2 YYDKIL. The V gene lost 2 bases and the J gene lost 4 bases, with 11 bases spanning the gap. The DNA read from the CDR3 is TGTGCTAGCAGTAGACTGGGGGCAGGCACA. Its protein is CASSRLGAGT. The whole CDR3 sequence is CASSRLGAGTEVFF.

Regarding this clone: Genes and germline are mouse. The DNA ends 4 residues before the CDR3 does, and the rest of the CDR3 is filled in from the germline J gene. The same CDR3 also results from other DNA sequences found in this sample. V usage is TRBV5 and J usage is TRBJ1-1; TRBD1 agrees at 8 bases. Germline lookup yields CDR1 LGHNA and CDR2 YNLKQL (reference sequence). The ends lost 4 bases at V and 3 bases at J; junction bases unmatched: 1. CDR3 size: 13 residues. The DNA read from the CDR3 is TGTGCCAGCAGCCCAGGGGGCGACACA. It is translated as CASSPGGDT. The full-length CDR3 reads as CASSPGGDTEVFF.

In this sample, this clone turned up a few times. One junction end does not reproduce the germline sequence, and a read error may be involved. Mouse gene names apply. Read data end 4 residues before the CDR3 end; the end is taken from the germline J gene. V and J are TRBV13-1 and TRBJ2-2; D ambiguous. There are 14 residues in the CDR3. Germline V gene data show CDR1 as NSHNY and CDR2 as SYGAGN. CDR3 DNA, as far as it was read: TGTGCCAGCAGTGATCCTGCAAACGCCGGG. Translation: CASSDPANAG. The whole CDR3 sequence is CASSDPANAGQLYF.

The sample holds a few counts of this clone. Here the gene names and germline are mouse. From the germline J gene comes the end of the CDR3, since the read stops 4 residues before it. V and J are TRBV5 and TRBJ2-5, with 10 bases that match TRBD2. The CDR3 extends over 16 amino acids. The V gene's germline CDR1 is LGHNA and CDR2 YNLKQL (reference sequence). The ends lost 0 bases at V and 3 bases at J; junction bases unmatched: 3. Incomplete CDR3 DNA: TGTGCCAGCAGCCAAGATACGGGACTGGGGCAAGAC. Protein product: CASSQDTGLGQD. The full CDR3 reads CASSQDTGLGQDTQYF.

Comments on this clone: Genes here carry mouse names. The observed sequence ends 4 residues before the CDR3 terminus, with the missing tail filled in from the germline J gene. J is TRBJ1-1 and V is TRBV5, with unresolved D. V shed 4 bases and J shed 4 bases, with 7 bases lying between them. CDR3 length: 12 amino acids. The V gene's germline CDR1 is LGHNA and CDR2 YNLKQL (reference sequence). The CDR3 bases that were read are TGTGCCAGCAGCCCCCAATTCACA. Translated, it gives CASSPQFT. The whole CDR3 is CASSPQFTEVFF.